Below, one T cell receptor (beta chain) is given with its context. In its sample, this clone was seen a few times. This receptor's antigen is unknown. No base qualities exist here, and no much larger clone lies one base off it. The cohort comprised around 700 healthy bone marrow donors. At the time of sampling, all cohort members were nominally healthy, though unrecorded immune exposures were likely present. The donor tested CMV seronegative, placing the donor among the approximately 400 seronegative members of the cohort. Every donor gave a peripheral blood sample, and the peripheral blood mononuclear cells from that sample were used for TCR beta sequencing. Genomic DNA was extracted from the blood cell samples with the Qiagen DNeasy Blood Extraction Kit. The record originates from a study of cytomegalovirus exposure and HLA in healthy donors (dated by TCRdb to the late 2010s). Turning to the overall study: An earlier analysis of approximately 640 of the donors reported more than 250 Gb of sequence data and 120 million or so unique TCR beta sequences from 190 million or so T cells. An early release covering just under 650 HLA-typed donors comprised 250 to 350 gigabases of sequencing data and 85 million or so unique TCR sequences. Among the approximately 430 genotyped donors, approximately 76% belonged to the genetic ancestry cluster associated with self-reported Caucasian donors. The study aimed to test whether signatures of past pathogen exposure could be identified by cataloging public T cell receptors. Using immunosequencing, the study profiled T cell repertoires from around 670 subjects and related those repertoires to cytomegalovirus serostatus. A separate validation cohort of roughly 120 different subjects was used in addition to the approximately 700-subject first cohort. To predict cytomegalovirus infection status, the study combined high-throughput TCR immunosequencing, statistical association of individual TCRs with disease status, and machine learning. A later analysis re-examined previously published TCR beta repertoires from roughly 650 donors and added high-resolution HLA genotyping to investigate patterns of TCR occurrence. Rather than using new phenotypic data, the later analysis identified candidate immune exposures from TCR beta sequences and from how often those sequences occurred across donors. An earlier analysis of some 600 of the donors applied high-throughput TCR beta sequencing to assess whether each TCR beta V gene segment acted as functional or pseudogenic. Alongside the repertoire data, information on donor age, sex, ethnicity and CMV serostatus was compiled. A later genetic analysis used genome-wide SNP genotypes for about 65% of the roughly 700 donors, treating that subset as a discovery cohort. All discovery cohort repertoires had been generated using a single sequencing platform. HLA typing covered class I and class II loci at four-digit resolution. Typing coverage differed by locus: A, B, C, DRB1 and DQB1 were typed in roughly 629-630 donors, DQA1 in approximately 520, DPA1 in 600 to 610, and DPB1 in 450 to 490. Five DR-DQ haplotypes were handled as single units for association and clustering, since linkage in the cohort was strong. Among approximately 370 genotyped donors of the cohort, an average of roughly 230,000 unique TCR beta nucleotide sequences was sequenced per donor, of which 15% to 20% were non-productive.

Library preparation was by the immunoSEQ multiplex PCR assay. For the multiplex PCR, a mixture combining 60 forward primers for TCR Vbeta segments and 13 reverse primers for TCR Jbeta segments was used. A multiplex PCR assay on genomic DNA amplified the CDR3 region of rearranged TCR beta genes. Amplified TCR beta libraries were sequenced as 87-base-pair reads on the Illumina HiSeq System. On the study's bioinformatics: Across the 700 or so repertoires, a later analysis counted 78 million or so unique TCR beta chains, around 11 million of which were shared by at least two donors. Raw reads were error-corrected and collapsed into unique sequences by a nearest-neighbor algorithm in which closely related sequences were merged to remove PCR and sequencing errors. CDR3 sequences were aligned to IMGT reference sequences to assign V, D and J gene segments. For a sequence to be retained, at least a six-nucleotide match to both a V gene segment and a J gene segment was required. Rearrangements were called productive when the CDR3 lacked stop codons and stayed in frame with V and J; all others were non-productive. Following IMGT convention, CDR3 was defined as the stretch from the second conserved V-encoded cysteine to the conserved J-encoded phenylalanine. In an earlier analysis of 500 to 650 of the donors, sequences lacking an unambiguous match to a single V gene segment were excluded. In an earlier analysis of about 590 of the donors, a V segment was called functional when productive rearrangements were above 56.7%, and segregating when the standard deviation between donors exceeded 5%. A statistical classification framework was built to diagnose cytomegalovirus status from the catalog of TCR beta chain sequences. In a later analysis, TCR nucleotide sequences were compared against IMGT/GENE-DB human TR gene sequences so that V and J genes could be assigned. The TCRdist pipeline was used in a later analysis to assign CDR3 sequences and most-parsimonious VDJ recombination scenarios. In a later analysis, each TCR beta chain was defined by its CDR3 amino acid sequence together with its V-gene family, and reads without a unique V-gene family were excluded. In a later analysis, nearly 600 highly shared, low-generation-probability nucleotide sequences were removed to address suspected cross-contamination and a sequencing artifact. For each public chain, a later analysis derived a clonal expansion index from normalized ranks of inferred template counts within each repertoire. Generation probabilities in a later analysis came from a VDJ recombination model fitted to out-of-frame rearrangements, and those results were checked against IGoR. In a later analysis, hypergeometric tests were used to score TCR-TCR, TCR-HLA and TCR-CMV co-occurrence, with a repertoire-size bias correction applied to TCR pairs. A later analysis estimated false discovery rates by permuting HLA or CMV assignments 20 times. In a later analysis, co-occurring TCRs were grouped with DBSCAN, and TCRdist sequence similarity was added when clustering was performed within HLA-allele-positive subsets. Repertoires with fewer than 30,000 or more than 120,000 public chains, plus five repertoires with anomalous nucleotide sharing, were excluded from co-occurrence clustering. Entries here come from immuneACCESS through TCRdb and include only in-frame sequences with V and J called. Some clones fail to appear in such tables; in the studies checked, an unresolved V gene covers under half of the shortfall, and the cause of the remainder is unknown. V and J calls and clone size follow that table, whereas D and trimming were derived from the DNA. The sample contains 150,000 or so clones, 70% to 80% of them found a single time. Approximately 1.4% of the sample is held by the ten biggest clonotypes.

CDR1 and CDR2 were assigned from the germline V gene (reference sequence) as SEHNR and FQNEAQ. Its CDR3 holds 16 amino acids, cysteine through phenylalanine. The retained sequence is limited to the CDR3, 48 bases, with the frame set at the first base. A distance of 11 bases separates the germline ends of V and J, which lose 2 bases and 1 base respectively. Overall study outcomes, separate from this receptor: Three of the identified cytomegalovirus-associated TCR beta chains were confirmed in vitro to be specific for cytomegalovirus antigens. CMV serostatus was the only immune exposure information available for the cohort. The classifier was reported to diagnose cytomegalovirus status with high specificity and sensitivity in both the original and validation cohorts. In the study, 150 to 200 TCR beta chains were listed as associated with cytomegalovirus. Strong co-occurrence of HLA alleles, especially DR and DQ, made assigning TCR associations to individual alleles difficult. A later analysis associated roughly 17,000 TCR beta sequences with specific HLA alleles at a false discovery rate of 0.05. In a later analysis, HLA-associated TCR beta chains were found to be more clonally expanded and to have lower generation probabilities than equally common non-associated chains. The sequencing pipeline was judged likely to have produced a cluster of highly shared sequence variants as a technical artifact. According to a later genetic analysis, donors in an Asian-associated ancestry cluster had fewer N-insertions in productive TCRs than the approximately 650-donor mean. A later analysis found that most CMV-associated TCR beta chains appeared HLA-restricted, with HLA associations seemingly driven largely by CMV exposure. According to a later analysis, parvovirus B19, influenza, CMV and Epstein-Barr virus appeared linked to several top co-occurrence clusters. Because some donors lacked HLA typing at each locus, the association tests relied only on the typed subset. Across donors, most TCR sequences were observed very rarely, whereas some public TCRs were present in many individuals. A later genetic analysis associated a missense DCLRE1C variant with V-gene and J-gene trimming of TCR beta chains, and an independent cohort replicated the association. About 15 rarely observed V segments, including chromosome 9 orphons, were excluded from the earlier analysis of almost 600 of the donors because counts were too low. The cohort was sequenced for TCR beta chains only, and without alpha or paired-chain data the features that could be detected were limited. An earlier analysis of approximately 540 of the donors showed that most TCR beta V segments appeared in productive rearrangements either about 90% or about 30% of the time, which broadly matched IMGT annotations. Sequencing depth was assumed to be roughly uniform across donors in the presence/absence analyses, though that assumption may not hold. In a later analysis, the rate of TCR association differed among HLA loci, with DRB1 alleles having the most associated TCRs and HLA-C alleles having the fewest. The authors suggested that the approach could potentially be generalized to other disease states and immunological phenotypes. Because the 87-base-pair reads could not distinguish some IMGT-functional V segments, including TRBV6-2 and TRBV6-3, those segments were excluded. Linkage disequilibrium might explain the correlated functional status among segregating V segments, but an unknown experimental factor could not be excluded. A further reported finding was that TCR beta sequences accurately predicted the HLA-A and HLA-B alleles for most subjects in the first cohort.

The sequence joins TRBV7-9 to TRBJ2-2; the best D guess is TRBD1, with 5 bases matching. This clonotype originated in a man aged 25 to 40 in good health and CMV-seronegative. Sequencing was performed on PBMCs. The CDR3 is CASSLRQGWNTGELFF. The nucleotide sequence is TGTGCCAGCAGCTTACGGCAGGGTTGGAACACCGGGGAGCTGTTTTTT.